The subject of this entry is one T cell receptor (beta chain). Its antigen is unidentified. TCRdb keeps only in-frame clones here, not all; method: immunoSEQ multiplex PCR. The table records approximately 90,000 clones, more than 75% of them present only once. Blood got drawn at baseline, again on cycle 4 day 1, and then on cycle 7 day 1. This sample stems from a study of OX40 agonist ivuxolimab in advanced cancers. Study information: Every patient in dose escalation had hepatocellular carcinoma, melanoma, renal cell or head and neck cancer. Findings and limits, study-wide: Determination of antigen specificity was not performed for the expanded peripheral T cells. In the 0.1 to 3.0 mg/kg range, CD4+ and CD8+ blood T cells had expanded clonally by week 6.

Looked up from germline, CDR1 is SGHTA and CDR2 is FQGNSA. V shed 7 bases and J 4 bases; nucleotides not matched to a gene: 6. CDR3 length: 15 amino acids. The V gene is TRBV7-2, the J gene TRBJ2-1, with TRBD2 identical over 11 bases. This clonotype was sampled from an adult with an advanced solid tumor such as melanoma, head and neck, liver or kidney cancer. This specimen consisted of CD4+ or CD8+ T cells sorted from blood, obtained in a trial of the OX40 agonist ivuxolimab. The CDR3 loop is CASTQTSGRYNEQFF. The CDR3 DNA reads TGTGCCAGCACCCAAACTAGCGGGAGATACAATGAGCAGTTCTTC.